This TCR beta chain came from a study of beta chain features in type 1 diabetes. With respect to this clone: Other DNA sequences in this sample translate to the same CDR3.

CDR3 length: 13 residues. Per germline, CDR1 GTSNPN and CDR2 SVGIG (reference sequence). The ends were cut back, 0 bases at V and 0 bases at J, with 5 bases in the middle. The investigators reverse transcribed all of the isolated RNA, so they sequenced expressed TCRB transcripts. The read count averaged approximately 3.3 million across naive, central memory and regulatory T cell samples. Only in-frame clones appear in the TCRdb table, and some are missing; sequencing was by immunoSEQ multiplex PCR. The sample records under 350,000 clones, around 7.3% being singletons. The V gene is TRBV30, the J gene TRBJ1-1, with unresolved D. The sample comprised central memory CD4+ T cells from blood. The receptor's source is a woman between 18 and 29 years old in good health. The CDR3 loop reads CAWSVQVNTEAFF. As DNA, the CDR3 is TGTGCCTGGAGTGTCCAGGTGAACACTGAAGCTTTCTTT.